A single sample gave rise to the 8 T cell receptor beta chains below, sequenced in a study of T-cell memory formation after mild COVID-19. TCRdb processed the 5' RACE reads anew with MiXCR; each CDR3 protein has one entry. The sample holds under 700,000 distinct CDR3 sequences; just over 20% are singletons and the top ten take 12%. The sample taken for sequencing was PBMCs or a T cell subset sorted from them (not recorded which). The origin of the receptors is an adult woman who had mild COVID-19 (a few samples of this study predate the infection). Cell type and time point are not known.

This clonotype was recorded at least ten times. The V and J genes are TRBV29-1 and TRBJ1-5; D not resolved. Trimming shortened V by 5 bases and J by 9 bases, and 17 bases separated the two germline ends. Germline V lookup: CDR1 SQVTM, CDR2 ANQGSEA. CDR3 length: 13 residues. The chain's CDR3 is CSVLGFPNGPQHF. The DNA of the CDR3 is TGCAGCGTTCTGGGTTTCCCTAACGGGCCCCAGCATTTT.

Here the CDR3 reads CASSPRDRGRDEQYF. In DNA, the CDR3 is TGTGCCAGCTCCCCCAGGGACAGGGGTAGGGACGAGCAGTACTTC. This chain uses TRBV18 with TRBJ2-7; 10 nucleotides align to TRBD1. Germline assignment: CDR1 KGHSH and CDR2 LQKENI. CDR3 length: 15 amino acids. Germline trimming cut 6 bases from V and 5 bases from J; bases unmatched to any gene: 10.

V and J are TRBV2 and TRBJ2-1; the D is unclear. The CDR3 has 14 amino acids. Trimming stripped 1 base from V and 8 bases from J, with 12 bases between. CDR1 and CDR2 (germline): SNHLY, FYNNEI. CDR3: CASSEGVSSYEQFF. Written as DNA, the CDR3 is TGTGCCAGCAGTGAAGGTGTTAGCAGCTATGAGCAGTTCTTC. The full variable domain, rest sourced from reference TRBV2 and TRBJ2-1, is EPEVTQTPSHQVTQMGQEVILRCVPISNHLYFYWYRQILGQKVEFLVSFYNNEISEKSEIFDDQFSVERPDGSNFTLKIRSTKLEDSAMYFCASSEGVSSYEQFFGPGTRLTVL.

In DNA form, the CDR3 reads TGCGCCAGCAGCTCCGGGGTTGGGACAGATACGCAGTATTTT. Translation gives CASSSGVGTDTQYF. The chain recombines TRBV5-1 with TRBJ2-3; D may be TRBD2 (5 bases). Germline CDR1 SGHRS, CDR2 YFSETQ. V lost 3 bases and J lost 3, with 11 bases in between. CDR3 length equals 14 residues. Full variable domain (missing parts from reference TRBV5-1 and TRBJ2-3): KAGVTQTPRYLIKTRGQQVTLSCSPISGHRSVSWYQQTPGQGLQFLFEYFSETQRNKGNFPGRFSGRQFSNSRSEMNVSTLELGDSALYLCASSSGVGTDTQYFGPGTRLTVL.

This clonotype was counted only a few times. The gene calls are TRBV4-1 and TRBJ2-1; the match to TRBD2 covers 11 bases. Germline V gives CDR1 MGHRA, CDR2 YSYEKL. With V trimmed by 2 bases and J by 7 bases, 16 bases remained unmatched. The CDR3 consists of 19 residues. CDR3: CASSQLLNSGGAWENEQFF. The CDR3 DNA follows: TGCGCCAGCAGCCAACTCCTAAATAGCGGGGGGGCCTGGGAGAATGAGCAGTTCTTC.

This chain connects TRBV7-9 to TRBJ1-4, with TRBD1 identical over 8 bases. Unmatched junction bases numbered 9, after V lost 4 bases and J lost 8 bases. This CDR3 has 15 residues. The germline CDR1 and CDR2 sequences are SEHNR and FQNEAQ (reference sequence). The CDR3 here is CASSWPQGALEKLFF. The CDR3 DNA follows: TGTGCCAGCAGCTGGCCCCAGGGGGCCTTAGAAAAACTGTTTTTT.

The rearrangement links TRBV25-1 to TRBJ2-5; unclear D gene. Germline CDR1 and CDR2: MGHDK and SYGVNS. The CDR3 runs to 13 residues. Trimming stripped 6 bases from V and 4 bases from J, with 12 bases between. CDR3 bases: TGTGCCAGCAGCCAACCGGGTATAGAGACCCAGTACTTC. Amino acids: CASSQPGIETQYF.

This clonotype has a handful of counts. The chain's CDR3 is CASSRDNYGYTF. Here the CDR3 DNA reads TGTGCCAGCAGCCGAGACAACTATGGCTACACCTTC. The chain carries TRBV13 and TRBJ1-2; D is unresolved. The CDR3 has 12 residues. Trimming cost V 5 bases and J 2 bases, with 6 bases left between them. Germline V lookup: CDR1 PRHDT, CDR2 FYEKMQ (reference sequence).